One and the same sample provided the 5 T cell receptor beta chains below, sequenced in a study of blood T cells in healthy people across ages. Through a sample-barcoded 5' primer and a J-beta primer mix, a second PCR was run for roughly 6 to 11 cycles. TCRdb used MiXCR to reprocess the 5' RACE reads, holding one entry per CDR3 protein. The top ten clones hold around 13% of a sample with about a million distinct CDR3 sequences, less than 45% of them seen once. Sequencing used blood. These receptors originate from a man between 18 and 35 years old in good health.

The genes are TRBV12-3 or TRBV12-4 and TRBJ1-1; no definite D call. The CDR3 covers 13 residues. Trimming pared 6 bases from V and 6 bases from J, leaving 14 bases between. In DNA, the CDR3 is TGTGCCAGCAGAATGAGGATGGGCGCTGAAGCTTTCTTT. Protein sequence: CASRMRMGAEAFF.

The chain links TRBV7-2 to TRBJ2-3, with 12 positions matching TRBD2. Germline CDR1 and CDR2: SGHTA and FQGNSA. The CDR3 covers 16 residues. V was pared by 3 bases and J by 2 bases, with 3 bases of the junction left unmatched. As DNA, the CDR3 is TGTGCCAGCAGCTTTACTAGCGGGGGGCTCACAGATACGCAGTATTTT. It codes for CASSFTSGGLTDTQYF.

The chain has TRBV5-4 and TRBJ2-3; the D call may be TRBD1 or TRBD2 (7 bases each). V was cut by 3 bases and J by 3 bases, with 14 bases left in between. The germline CDR1 and CDR2 sequences are SGHNT and YYREEE (reference sequence). The CDR3 is 15 amino acids. The CDR3 spells CASSSPGGETDTQYF. In DNA form, the CDR3 reads TGTGCCAGCAGCTCACCAGGGGGGGAAACAGATACGCAGTATTTT. The full variable domain, with the rest looked up from reference TRBV5-4 and TRBJ2-3, is ETGVTQSPTHLIKTRGQQVTLRCSSQSGHNTVSWYQQALGQGPQFIFQYYREEENGRGNFPPRFSGLQFPNYSSELNVNALELDDSALYLCASSSPGGETDTQYFGPGTRLTVL.

The V gene is TRBV12-3 or TRBV12-4, the J gene TRBJ2-5, with a tentative D call TRBD2 (6 bases). The V end lost 6 bases, the J end lost 11 bases, and 28 bases lay between the germline ends. The CDR3 is 16 residues long. The chain's CDR3 is CASSRGRRDPPGEQYF. In DNA, the CDR3 is TGTGCCAGCAGCCGTGGAAGGAGGGATCCCCCGGGTGAGCAGTACTTC.

The chain joins TRBV12-3 or TRBV12-4 to TRBJ1-2, with 9 bases fitting TRBD1. The CDR3 spans 15 residues. Trimming at V came to 5 bases and at J to 6 bases, leaving 10 bases not matched to a gene. The chain's CDR3 is CASSDHRGPNDGYTF. CDR3 sequence (DNA): TGTGCCAGCAGTGACCACAGGGGGCCCAACGATGGCTACACCTTC.